Shown below are 28 T cell receptor beta chains from a single sample sequenced in a study of PD-L1 blockade in urothelial cancer. This sample's time point: peripheral blood 6 weeks after treatment start. TCRdb keeps only in-frame clones here, not all; method: immunoSEQ multiplex PCR. The sample contains around 38,000 clones, 80% to 90% of which appear only once. The material sequenced was PBMCs, taken around atezolizumab (anti-PD-L1) treatment. Source of these receptors: a man in his sixties with urothelial cancer.

V is TRBV7-9 and J is TRBJ2-3; maybe TRBD1 (5 bases). The V gene's germline CDR1 is SEHNR and CDR2 FQNEAQ (reference sequence). The germline V and J ends were trimmed by 2 bases and 0 bases, with 15 bases remaining between them. This CDR3 is built from 17 residues. In DNA, the CDR3 is TGTGCCAGCAGCTTAAACTACAGGCTGACTAGCACAGATACGCAGTATTTT. Protein sequence: CASSLNYRLTSTDTQYF.

The chain carries TRBV30 and TRBJ1-1; 9 bases match TRBD1. The CDR3 extends over 14 amino acids. V lost 3 bases and J lost 5; bases outside the gene matches: 7. Per the germline V gene, CDR1 is GTSNPN and CDR2 is SVGIG (reference sequence). DNA for the CDR3: TGTGCCTGGAGGCCGGGAGGGACAGGGACTGAAGCTTTCTTT. This gives the protein CAWRPGGTGTEAFF.

The chain combines TRBV11-1 with TRBJ2-3; no clear D gene. The CDR3 runs 13 residues. CDR1 is SGHAT and CDR2 is FQDESV in the germline V gene (reference sequence). V was clipped by 5 bases and J by 4 bases, with 10 bases between them. The CDR3 DNA is TGTGCCAGCAGCCAGGATAGTCCAGATACGCAGTATTTT. It yields the protein CASSQDSPDTQYF.

The chain recombines TRBV19 with TRBJ1-1, with 10 nucleotides matching TRBD1. Germline values: CDR1 LNHDA, CDR2 SQIVND (reference sequence). With V trimmed by 5 bases and J by 0 bases, 9 bases remained unmatched. The CDR3 has 17 residues. CDR3 residues: CASSSRTGGWMNTEAFF. The CDR3, as DNA: TGTGCCAGTAGTTCACGGACAGGGGGGTGGATGAACACTGAAGCTTTCTTT.

This rearrangement joins TRBV11-2 to TRBJ2-1; 11 bases are shared with TRBD2. This CDR3 has 16 amino acids. Germline V gene lookup returns CDR1 SGHAT and CDR2 FQNNGV. The V segment lost 4 bases and the J segment 4 bases; nucleotides outside the gene matches: 6. The CDR3 nucleotides read TGTGCCAGCAGCTCTTTAGCGGGGGGGTTTTACAATGAGCAGTTCTTC. It yields the protein CASSSLAGGFYNEQFF.

The chain uses TRBV6-5 and TRBJ2-1; TRBD1 agrees at 10 bases. V shed 8 bases, J shed 6 bases, and the junction held 7 bases outside the gene matches. The CDR3 is 14 residues long. The germline V gene encodes CDR1 MNHEY and CDR2 SVGAGI. The CDR3 nucleotides read TGTGCCAGCGGAGACAGGGGGCGCCTCAATGAGCAGTTCTTC. Its protein product is CASGDRGRLNEQFF.

The chain is built from TRBV19 and TRBJ2-3; D might be TRBD1 (6 bases). Germline CDR1 is LNHDA and CDR2 is SQIVND (reference sequence). This CDR3 has 15 amino acids. Trimming stripped 3 bases from V and 5 bases from J, with 15 bases between. CDR3 amino acids: CASSIGTGHKDTQYF. In nucleotides, the CDR3 is TGTGCCAGTAGTATTGGAACAGGGCACAAAGATACGCAGTATTTT.

The V gene is TRBV9, the J gene TRBJ1-1; TRBD1 aligns across 7 bases. With 3 bases clipped from V and 6 bases from J, the junction kept 8 bases outside the gene matches. Germline V gene data show CDR1 as SGDLS and CDR2 as YYNGEE. The CDR3 covers 14 residues. The CDR3 sequence is CASSARQGGAEAFF. The CDR3 bases are TGTGCCAGCAGCGCCCGACAGGGAGGCGCTGAAGCTTTCTTT.

The chain couples TRBV7-3 to TRBJ2-2; 11 bases are a match to TRBD2. CDR3 size: 17 residues. Germline-derived CDR1 and CDR2 are SGHTA and FQGTGA. The junction had 7 bases not matched to a gene; V was cut back by 5 bases and J by 2 bases. This chain's CDR3 is CASSGGSGGANTGELFF. In DNA form, the CDR3 reads TGTGCCAGCAGCGGGGGTAGCGGGGGGGCTAACACCGGGGAGCTGTTTTTT.

The V gene is TRBV10-3, the J gene TRBJ2-5, with 7 bases that match TRBD2. The CDR3 is made up of 13 amino acids. V shed 6 bases and J 4 bases; nucleotides not matched to a gene: 5. In germline, CDR1 is ENHRY, CDR2 SYGVKD. The CDR3 is CAIRGGSGETQYF. CDR3 bases: TGTGCCATCAGAGGCGGGAGTGGAGAGACCCAGTACTTC.

The CDR3 protein is CASSFSTGVTEAFF. CDR3 bases: TGTGCCAGCAGCTTCTCGACAGGGGTCACTGAAGCTTTCTTT. The gene calls are TRBV11-1 and TRBJ1-1; 8 nucleotides agree with TRBD1. V was clipped by 3 bases and J by 4 bases; unmatched bases: 4. The germline V gene has CDR1 SGHAT and CDR2 FQDESV (reference sequence). There are 14 residues in the CDR3.

The CDR3 coding sequence is TGTGCCAGCAGCCCACCCCTGCGGGGGGCCTACGAGCAGTACTTC. This codes for CASSPPLRGAYEQYF. This chain links TRBV5-4 with TRBJ2-7; 8 nucleotides agree with TRBD2. This CDR3 has 15 amino acids. CDR1 SGHNT and CDR2 YYREEE come from the germline V gene (reference sequence). Unmatched junction bases numbered 8, after V lost 4 bases and J lost 2 bases.

V gene TRBV29-1 combines with J gene TRBJ2-7; D perhaps matches TRBD2 (5 bases). The V gene lost 1 base and the J gene lost 3 bases, with 10 bases spanning the gap. The CDR3 covers 13 residues. CDR1 is SQVTM and CDR2 is ANQGSEA in the germline V gene. In DNA, the CDR3 is TGCAGCGTTGAAGTCGGGGTCGGCTACGAGCAGTACTTC. It specifies CSVEVGVGYEQYF.

Only one count was recorded for this clone. The rearrangement uses TRBV30 and TRBJ2-5; the match to TRBD1 covers 9 bases. The length of the CDR3 is 14 residues. The V segment lost 1 base and the J segment 5 bases; nucleotides outside the gene matches: 5. The germline CDR1 and CDR2 sequences are GTSNPN and SVGIG (reference sequence). The CDR3 region is CAWSGGTGWETQYF. The DNA for the CDR3 is TGTGCCTGGAGTGGGGGGACAGGGTGGGAGACCCAGTACTTC.

The CDR3 here is CASSGTLAGATGELFF. As DNA, the CDR3 is TGCGCCAGCAGCGGGACGCTAGCGGGAGCCACCGGGGAGCTGTTTTTT. The chain combines TRBV5-1 with TRBJ2-2; 10 nucleotides agree with TRBD2. This CDR3 spans 16 amino acids. Germline values: CDR1 SGHRS, CDR2 YFSETQ. V lost 4 bases, J lost 4 bases, and 7 bases stayed unmatched.

CDR3 DNA: TGTGCCAGCAGCTCTCAAGGCGCGGGGACCGGGGAGCTGTTTTTT. Residues: CASSSQGAGTGELFF. This chain uses TRBV13 with TRBJ2-2, with a possible D match to TRBD2 (6 bases). The germline V gene encodes CDR1 PRHDT and CDR2 FYEKMQ (reference sequence). Between the trimmed V and J ends, which lost 4 bases and 5 bases, there was a span of 14 bases. The CDR3 has 15 residues.

The chain joins TRBV18 to TRBJ1-2, with TRBD1 matching 7 bases. This CDR3 has 13 amino acids. Germline CDR1 KGHSH, CDR2 LQKENI. J lost 8 bases, V lost 2 bases, and 5 bases had no gene match. The CDR3 DNA is TGTGCCAGCTCACCAGGACAGGAAATCGGCTACACCTTC. Amino acid sequence: CASSPGQEIGYTF.

V gene TRBV9 combines with J gene TRBJ1-1; the match to TRBD1 covers 9 bases. Germline V CDR1 and CDR2: SGDLS, YYNGEE. With V trimmed by 0 bases and J by 7 bases, 4 bases remained unmatched. The CDR3 runs 14 residues. The CDR3 loop is CASSVGGQGREAFF. In DNA, the CDR3 is TGTGCCAGCAGCGTAGGGGGACAGGGCCGTGAAGCTTTCTTT.

The gene calls are TRBV11-3 and TRBJ2-1; 8 bases are shared with TRBD2. The CDR3 has 14 residues. Germline V gives CDR1 SGHNT, CDR2 YENEEA. Losses at the gene ends were 5 bases for V and 7 bases for J; bases not matched to a gene: 7. The CDR3 nucleotides read TGTGCCAGCAGCAATGGACTAGCTGGGAATGAGCAGTTCTTC. This sequence encodes CASSNGLAGNEQFF. The full variable domain, in which reference TRBV11-3 and TRBJ2-1 provide the parts outside the CDR3, is EAGVVQSPRYKIIEKKQPVAFWCNPISGHNTLYWYLQNLGQGPELLIRYENEEAVDDSQLPKDRFSAERLKGVDSTLKIQPAELGDSAVYLCASSNGLAGNEQFFGPGTRLTVL.

The gene calls are TRBV29-1 and TRBJ2-3; TRBD1 matches at 9 bases. Germline V CDR1 and CDR2: SQVTM, ANQGSEA. The CDR3 is 13 residues long. The CDR3 spells CSQQGAGADTQYF. The CDR3 region has the DNA TGCAGTCAACAGGGGGCGGGAGCAGATACGCAGTATTTT.

The chain employs TRBV29-1 and TRBJ2-7; maybe TRBD1 (5 bases). Per germline, CDR1 SQVTM and CDR2 ANQGSEA. V was trimmed by 3 bases and J by 2 bases, leaving 14 bases between them. The CDR3 is 14 amino acids. The DNA of the CDR3 is TGCAGCGTTGAGTTGGGGCAGGCAACCTACGAGCAGTACTTC. Translated: CSVELGQATYEQYF.

The V call is TRBV6-5, the J call TRBJ2-7; TRBD2 matches 12 bases. The V and J ends lost 7 bases and 3 bases, in that order; junction bases with no gene match: 7. This CDR3 has 15 residues. Germline V gene sequence: CDR1 MNHEY, CDR2 SVGAGI. DNA for the CDR3: TGTGCCAGCACCAGACTAGCGGGGGAGAACTACGAGCAGTACTTC. Encoded protein: CASTRLAGENYEQYF.

This chain connects TRBV27 to TRBJ2-1; TRBD2 matches 10 bases. Germline V lookup: CDR1 MNHEY, CDR2 SMNVEV (reference sequence). J was trimmed by 0 bases and V by 5 bases; bases with no gene match: 7. The CDR3 extends over 17 amino acids. CDR3 amino acids: CASSLYRTSGSYNEQFF. As DNA, the CDR3 is TGTGCCAGCAGTCTCTATCGGACTAGCGGCTCCTACAATGAGCAGTTCTTC.

The CDR3 is CASSESRDWYEQYF. DNA of the CDR3: TGTGCCAGCAGTGAATCCCGCGACTGGTACGAGCAGTACTTC. The V call is TRBV25-1, the J call TRBJ2-7; D gene ambiguous. Per the germline V gene, CDR1 is MGHDK and CDR2 is SYGVNS. V lost 1 base, J lost 4 bases, and 11 bases lay in between. CDR3 size: 14 residues.

The genes are TRBV19 and TRBJ1-1; D is unresolved. Germline V gene lookup returns CDR1 LNHDA and CDR2 SQIVND (reference sequence). Trimming shortened V by 3 bases and J by 0 bases, and 5 bases separated the two germline ends. The CDR3 covers 13 residues. The CDR3 sequence is CASSISVNTEAFF. The CDR3 DNA is TGTGCCAGTAGTATTAGTGTGAACACTGAAGCTTTCTTT. Drawing the rest from reference TRBV19 and TRBJ1-1, the complete variable domain is DGGITQSPKYLFRKEGQNVTLSCEQNLNHDAMYWYRQDPGQGLRLIYYSQIVNDFQKGDIAEGYSVSREKKESFPLTVTSAQKNPTAFYLCASSISVNTEAFFGQGTRLTVV.

The CDR3 nucleotides read TGTGCCAGCAGCCCCAGGGTTACGAAAAAACTGTTTTTT. This sequence encodes CASSPRVTKKLFF. This chain uses TRBV7-6 with TRBJ1-4; maybe TRBD1 (5 bases). The CDR3 is made up of 13 amino acids. V shed 5 bases and J shed 9 bases, with 13 bases lying between them. Germline V gene sequence: CDR1 SGHVS, CDR2 FNYEAQ. Based on the CDR3 plus reference TRBV7-6 and TRBJ1-4, the full variable domain is GAGVSQSPRYKVTKRGQDVALRCDPISGHVSLYWYRQALGQGPEFLTYFNYEAQQDKSGLPNDRFSAERPEGSISTLTIQRTEQRDSAMYRCASSPRVTKKLFFGSGTQLSVL.

The genes are TRBV5-1 and TRBJ2-2; possible D gene TRBD1, 6 bases. Germline CDR1 and CDR2: SGHRS and YFSETQ. The CDR3 runs 16 residues. V lost 3 bases and J 0 bases, leaving 12 bases between the germline ends. DNA of the CDR3: TGCGCCAGCAGCTCGAAGGGGGTTGCGAACACCGGGGAGCTGTTTTTT. Its translation is CASSSKGVANTGELFF. The full variable domain, in which reference TRBV5-1 and TRBJ2-2 provide the parts outside the CDR3, is KAGVTQTPRYLIKTRGQQVTLSCSPISGHRSVSWYQQTPGQGLQFLFEYFSETQRNKGNFPGRFSGRQFSNSRSEMNVSTLELGDSALYLCASSSKGVANTGELFFGEGSRLTVL.

This chain connects TRBV5-1 to TRBJ1-6; D remains unclear. Trimming cost V 0 bases and J 7 bases, with 11 bases left between them. The germline gives CDR1 SGHRS, CDR2 YFSETQ. The CDR3 consists of 15 residues. The CDR3 DNA reads as TGCGCCAGCAGCTTGGGGGTGGAGAGAAATTCACCCCTCCACTTT. This gives the protein CASSLGVERNSPLHF.